One T cell receptor delta chain is described in this entry. Its antigen remains unidentified. A read error is the likely source, as a far larger clone sits one nucleotide away. The same CDR3 can be traced to other DNA sequences in this sample. This entry belongs to a study of fetal and pediatric gammadelta thymocytes (dated by TCRdb to 2022 to 2024). Turning to the overall study: Previously published data and newly generated, unpublished data were combined in the bulk gammadelta thymocyte repertoires, which were used to strengthen a single-cell study of gammadelta thymocyte development. The bulk gammadelta thymocyte repertoire set covered 10 or so subjects in total, 3 fetal thymus donors and 7 pediatric thymus donors. The bulk gammadelta thymocyte repertoires combined unpublished data with previously published data (refs 27,28). To increase subject numbers and strengthen the CDR3 publicity analysis, bulk TCR repertoire data were added.

These reads were obtained on an Illumina MiSeq. On the authors' methods: For the publicity analysis, the Vgamma9Vdelta2 and nonVgamma9Vdelta2 bulk CDR3 files from each subject were merged to form one combined repertoire per subject. CDR3 publicity was scored from 0 to 19 by checking each amino acid sequence across 9 single-cell datasets and 9 to 10 bulk repertoires, using base R and dplyr. TCRdb called clones afresh from the public reads with CATT; identical DNA rows were later merged. The V and J calls and clone size are TCRdb's, not the authors'. The sample data list some 910 delta-chain clones, and roughly 49% of these were observed just once. The ten largest clones take up 14% of the sample. Taken from the germline V gene, the CDR1 and CDR2 loops are GEAIGNYY and EKD. Including cysteine and phenylalanine, the CDR3 has 17 amino acids. Only CDR3 DNA is held: 51 bases, read in frame from base 1. The junction shows trimming of 1 base on V and 4 bases on J, plus 13 bases between the germline ends.

Thymocytes were stained with Zombie NIR viability dye and antibodies against CD3 (UCHT1), TCRgammadelta (11F2), TCRVgamma9 (IMMU360) and TCRVdelta2 (IMMU389). TRD and TRG CDR3 repertoires were generated in bulk, separately, from sorted Vgamma9Vdelta2 and nonVgamma9Vdelta2 gammadelta thymocytes obtained from human fetal and pediatric thymuses. Pediatric thymus tissue was obtained in Belgium from children undergoing cardiac surgery. The ages of the pediatric thymus donors in the study ranged between roughly 1 and 11 years. Thymic cell suspensions were prepared from fetal and post-natal thymuses as described previously. Vgamma9Vdelta2 thymocytes were sorted as CD3+ gammadeltaTCR+ Vgamma9+ Vdelta2+ cells. Cells were sorted on a FACS Aria III cell sorter (BD Biosciences). The study at large found these results: Fetal gammadelta thymocyte repertoires were previously reported to be enriched for TRDV2, TRGV8 and TRGV9 usage, low N additions and public CDR3s compared with post-natal repertoires.

The sequence joins TRDV2 to TRDJ3; the best D guess is TRDD3, with 6 bases matching. Sequencing was carried out using Vgamma9Vdelta2 gamma-delta T cells from the thymus. The cell subset or site label, as the study defines it: sorted CD3+gammadeltaTCR+Vgamma9+Vdelta2+ thymocytes. The TCR sequence derives from a child who underwent cardiac surgery and was recorded as healthy. Here is the DNA: TGTGCCTGTGACACAGGGGGGACCTCTTGGGACACCCGACAGATGTTTTTC. This encodes CACDTGGTSWDTRQMFF.